These 31 T cell receptor beta chains came from one sample sequenced in a study of shared clonotypes between healthy human individuals. Clones were sequenced by immunoSEQ multiplex PCR, and TCRdb holds only the in-frame ones, with some missing. The data hold hundreds of thousands of clones, with around 73% observed a single time. Sequencing used memory CD4+ T cells sorted from blood. Subset of the sample: CD45RA-negative fraction. These receptors originate from a woman aged 25 to 39 in good health.

Only a few counts were recorded for this clone. This CDR3 is CAWRLKADVGNTIYF. As DNA, the CDR3 is TGTGCCTGGAGACTCAAAGCGGACGTTGGAAACACCATATATTTT. V usage is TRBV30 and J usage is TRBJ1-3; D unclear. V was cut by 3 bases and J by 3 bases, with 15 bases left in between. Germline CDR1 is GTSNPN and CDR2 is SVGIG (reference sequence). The CDR3 runs to 15 residues.

This clone occurred a few times. The chain recombines TRBV7-7 with TRBJ2-1; 8 nucleotides align to TRBD1. Trimming removed 5 bases from V and 2 bases from J; junction bases left unmatched: 8. Per the germline V gene, CDR1 is SSHAT and CDR2 is FNYEAQ (reference sequence). The CDR3 loop spans 16 amino acids. CDR3 protein: CASSMETGAPYNEQFF. The CDR3 coding sequence is TGTGCCAGCAGCATGGAGACAGGGGCGCCCTACAATGAGCAGTTCTTC.

This clone was detected many times. Other DNA sequences from this sample encode an identical CDR3 as well. The J gene is TRBJ2-6, the V gene TRBV27, with 8 bases aligning to TRBD2. The V and J ends lost 2 bases and 0 bases, in that order; junction bases with no gene match: 3. CDR1 and CDR2 (germline): MNHEY, SMNVEV (reference sequence). This CDR3 has 17 residues. The CDR3 sequence: CASSLKGTSSGANVLTF. CDR3 nucleotide sequence: TGTGCCAGCAGTTTAAAGGGGACTAGCTCTGGGGCCAACGTCCTGACTTTC. The whole variable domain, filled in from reference TRBV27 and TRBJ2-6, reads EAQVTQNPRYLITVTGKKLTVTCSQNMNHEYMSWYRQDPGLGLRQIYYSMNVEVTDKGDVPEGYKVSRKEKRNFPLILESPSPNQTSLYFCASSLKGTSSGANVLTFGAGSRLTVL.

Regarding this clone: This may stem from a read error, because a much larger clone lies one nucleotide away. This sample also contains other DNA sequences that code for the same CDR3. This sequence joins TRBV18 and TRBJ1-1; D remains ambiguous. There are 12 residues in the CDR3. Germline CDR1 reads KGHSH; CDR2 reads LQKENI. V lost 1 base to trimming and J lost 6 bases, with 6 bases between them. The CDR3 bases are TGTGCCAGCTCACCACTGGAGGCTGAAGCTTTCTTT. It is translated as CASSPLEAEAFF.

The chain is built from TRBV7-8 and TRBJ2-3, with D possibly matching TRBD2 (5 bases). CDR1 SGHVS and CDR2 FQNEAQ come from the germline V gene. The CDR3 sequence is 16 residues long. The V and J ends lost 0 bases and 3 bases respectively, with 13 bases between them. CDR3: CASSLALVSQTDTQYF. For the CDR3, the DNA is TGTGCCAGCAGCTTAGCACTAGTATCCCAAACAGATACGCAGTATTTT.

This rearrangement joins TRBV5-1 to TRBJ2-5; 7 bases line up with TRBD1. This CDR3 contains 14 residues. J gave up 2 bases and V 4 bases, and 5 bases lay outside the gene matches. CDR1 is SGHRS, CDR2 YFSETQ, per germline. The CDR3 is CASSQQGTQETQYF. CDR3 bases: TGCGCCAGCAGCCAACAGGGGACACAAGAGACCCAGTACTTC.

This clone appeared once. The same CDR3 is also encoded by other DNA sequences in this sample. J is TRBJ2-1 and V is TRBV5-1; TRBD2 matches at 10 bases. This CDR3 is 15 amino acids long. Germline CDR1 is SGHRS and CDR2 is YFSETQ. Trimming cost V 5 bases and J 4 bases; bases outside gene matches: 6. The CDR3 bases are TGCGCCAGCAGTACTACTAGCGGGGCATACAATGAGCAGTTCTTC. Its protein is CASSTTSGAYNEQFF.

The chain couples TRBV5-6 to TRBJ2-1, with 7 positions matching TRBD2. The germline CDR1 and CDR2 sequences are SGHDT and YYEEEE. Losses at the gene ends were 4 bases for V and 2 bases for J; bases not matched to a gene: 6. The CDR3 contains 15 residues. The CDR3 region is CASSPGLDAYNEQFF. DNA for the CDR3: TGTGCCAGCAGCCCCGGACTAGACGCCTACAATGAGCAGTTCTTC.

The chain couples TRBV28 to TRBJ1-5; D uncertain. The CDR3 has 13 amino acids. Looked up from germline, CDR1 is MDHEN and CDR2 is SYDVKM. Trimming took 3 bases from V and 2 from J, leaving 5 bases between them. The CDR3 DNA reads TGTGCCAGCAGTTTGCACGGCAATCAGCCCCAGCATTTT. Translated, it gives CASSLHGNQPQHF.

The chain employs TRBV2 and TRBJ1-2; no clear D. Germline assignment: CDR1 SNHLY and CDR2 FYNNEI. The CDR3 extends over 14 amino acids. Trimming took off 3 bases at V and 4 bases at J, with 12 bases between the two ends. CDR3 sequence (DNA): TGTGCCAGCAGTGACTCAGGACGGAGCTATGGCTACACCTTC. Amino acids: CASSDSGRSYGYTF.

This clone has more than one count but fewer than ten. This chain links TRBV27 with TRBJ2-6, with TRBD2 matching over 9 bases. The CDR3 totals 19 residues. J was trimmed by 0 bases and V by 4 bases; bases with no gene match: 10. Germline V gives CDR1 MNHEY, CDR2 SMNVEV (reference sequence). The CDR3 is CASSSYLAGESSGANVLTF. The CDR3 coding sequence is TGTGCCAGCAGTTCGTACTTAGCGGGAGAAAGCTCTGGGGCCAACGTCCTGACTTTC.

The table lists this clone with many counts. The chain has TRBV4-2 and TRBJ1-4; D is perhaps TRBD1 (5 bases). The length of the CDR3 is 16 residues. The germline gives CDR1 LGHNA, CDR2 YNFKEQ. V was trimmed by 0 bases and J by 14 bases, leaving 22 bases between them. CDR3 in DNA: TGTGCCAGCAGCCAAGATGAAGGGCAGGGTGGGGAGAGGCTGTTTTTT. This gives the protein CASSQDEGQGGERLFF.

This clone was counted only a few times. The V gene is TRBV6-5, the J gene TRBJ1-2, with TRBD1 matching 9 bases. This CDR3 contains 14 residues. Losses at the gene ends were 5 bases for V and 6 bases for J; bases not matched to a gene: 7. CDR1 MNHEY and CDR2 SVGAGI come from the germline V gene. The CDR3 region is CASSKYGTGNGYTF. CDR3 bases: TGTGCCAGCAGTAAATATGGGACAGGGAATGGCTACACCTTC.

This clone was seen repeatedly, ten times or more. This could be a read error, since a much larger clone is one nucleotide away. Other DNA sequences from this sample encode an identical CDR3 as well. The chain combines TRBV7-2 with TRBJ2-1, with 7 positions matching TRBD2. J lost 0 bases, V lost 5 bases, and 4 bases had no gene match. Germline V gives CDR1 SGHTA, CDR2 FQGNSA. This CDR3 region has 15 residues. The CDR3 nucleotides read TGTGCCAGCAGCCCTCAGCGGGACTCCTACAATGAGCAGTTCTTC. Translation: CASSPQRDSYNEQFF.

The chain links TRBV28 to TRBJ2-4, with D possibly TRBD2 on 6 matching bases. The CDR3 runs to 15 residues. Germline V gives CDR1 MDHEN, CDR2 SYDVKM. V shed 7 bases and J shed 4 bases, with 17 bases lying between them. CDR3 sequence: CASTSGPGLKNIQYF. CDR3 DNA: TGTGCCAGCACCAGCGGACCGGGACTTAAAAACATTCAGTACTTC.

This clone appeared a single time. One junction end disagrees with the germline gene, perhaps due to a read error. The gene calls are TRBV7-2 and TRBJ1-1; weak D call: TRBD1 (5 bases). The CDR3 sequence is 16 residues long. Germline V gene data show CDR1 as SGHTA and CDR2 as FQGNSA. The CDR3 bases are TGTGCCAGCAGTTTAGGGGTGGGACTGTTGAACACTGAAGCTTTCTTT. Amino acids: CASSLGVGLLNTEAFF.

In its sample, this clone was seen a few times. Other DNA sequences of this sample code for an identical CDR3. The chain couples TRBV7-9 to TRBJ1-4; maybe TRBD1 (5 bases). This CDR3 is built from 15 residues. CDR1 is SEHNR, CDR2 FQNEAQ, per germline (reference sequence). The germline V and J ends were trimmed by 1 base and 5 bases, with 11 bases remaining between them. The CDR3 nucleotides read TGTGCCAGCAGCTTAGGAGGGGCCCGGAATGAAAAACTGTTTTTT. Translating gives CASSLGGARNEKLFF.

The J gene is TRBJ2-7, the V gene TRBV7-9, with TRBD2 matching 7 bases. Trimming cost V 5 bases and J 4 bases; bases outside gene matches: 11. From germline, CDR1 is SEHNR and CDR2 FQNEAQ (reference sequence). CDR3 size: 15 residues. CDR3 residues: CASSPGGPIGYEQYF. As DNA, the CDR3 is TGTGCCAGCAGCCCGGGAGGCCCGATCGGGTACGAGCAGTACTTC.

This chain links TRBV19 with TRBJ1-5, with TRBD1 as a possible D gene (5 bases). Germline V gene lookup returns CDR1 LNHDA and CDR2 SQIVND (reference sequence). The germline V and J ends were trimmed by 6 bases and 2 bases, with 14 bases remaining between them. This CDR3 has 15 residues. DNA for the CDR3: TGTGCCAGTAGGGAAATCGACAGAGGCAATCAGCCCCAGCATTTT. This encodes CASREIDRGNQPQHF.

CDR3 amino acids: CASRRPPGGPDTQYF. DNA for the CDR3: TGTGCCAGCAGGAGACCTCCTGGGGGTCCAGATACGCAGTATTTT. The genes are TRBV6-5 and TRBJ2-3; possibly TRBD1 or TRBD2 for D (5 bases each). Germline V gene lookup returns CDR1 MNHEY and CDR2 SVGAGI. Trimming removed 6 bases from V and 4 bases from J, with 17 bases in between. CDR3 length equals 15 residues.

This clone was counted between two and nine times. J is TRBJ2-7 and V is TRBV5-1, with 12 bases fitting TRBD1. In germline, CDR1 is SGHRS, CDR2 YFSETQ. The length of the CDR3 is 14 residues. J lost 6 bases, V lost 4 bases, and 5 bases had no gene match. CDR3 in amino acids: CASSDGTGGLEQYF. The DNA for the CDR3 is TGCGCCAGCAGCGACGGGACAGGGGGCCTCGAGCAGTACTTC.

The chain links TRBV7-8 to TRBJ2-7; no reliable D call. In germline, CDR1 is SGHVS, CDR2 FQNEAQ. Trimming took 5 bases from V and 6 from J, leaving 14 bases between them. This CDR3 is built from 13 residues. CDR3 coding DNA: TGTGCCAGCAGCGTTGAGCGATACGGCGAGCAGTACTTC. Amino acids: CASSVERYGEQYF.

The J gene is TRBJ2-3, the V gene TRBV28, with a tentative D call TRBD2 (6 bases). The CDR3 sequence is 16 residues long. V lost 6 bases, J lost 1 base, and 17 bases lay in between. Germline V gene lookup returns CDR1 MDHEN and CDR2 SYDVKM. The CDR3 DNA is TGTGCCAGCAGCCTCTTGGGGGGAAGCGGCACAGATACGCAGTATTTT. It is translated as CASSLLGGSGTDTQYF.

This clone was detected a few times. Other DNA sequences within the sample encode an identical CDR3. The CDR3 nucleotides read TGCGCCAGCAGCTTTTCTAGCGGGGGCTACAATGAGCAGTTCTTC. This gives the protein CASSFSSGGYNEQFF. V is TRBV5-1 and J is TRBJ2-1; 10 bases are a match to TRBD2. Per germline, CDR1 SGHRS and CDR2 YFSETQ. The CDR3 is 15 amino acids. V trimming: 2 bases; J trimming: 3 bases; junction bases outside the gene matches: 2.

This clone was recorded once. The chain joins TRBV21-1 to TRBJ2-5; the table's D call, TRBD1, has no DNA check behind it. TRBV21-1 is recorded as a pseudogene. CDR3 length: 15 residues. The CDR3 nucleotides read TGTGCCAGCAGCAATAGGGCAGGGTGCCAAGAGACCCAGTACTTC. Residues: CASSNRAGCQETQYF.

The V gene is TRBV29-1, the J gene TRBJ2-1, with TRBD2 matching over 9 bases. Germline V gene lookup returns CDR1 SQVTM and CDR2 ANQGSEA. With V trimmed by 5 bases and J by 1 base, 12 bases remained unmatched. This CDR3 has 17 residues. This CDR3 reads CSVPATLRGGSYNEQFF. The CDR3 DNA is TGCAGCGTTCCGGCCACCTTGCGGGGGGGGTCCTACAATGAGCAGTTCTTC.

V and J are TRBV28 and TRBJ2-2; D gene ambiguous. The CDR3 is made up of 13 amino acids. The ends were cut back, 2 bases at V and 5 bases at J, with 6 bases in the middle. CDR1 and CDR2 from the germline V gene are MDHEN and SYDVKM. CDR3 bases: TGTGCCAGCAGTTTAGGGTCGACCGGGGAGCTGTTTTTT. This sequence encodes CASSLGSTGELFF.

The genes are TRBV5-6 and TRBJ2-1; no clear D gene. The CDR3 sequence is 11 residues long. V lost 1 base, J lost 8 bases, and 4 bases lay in between. CDR1 SGHDT and CDR2 YYEEEE come from the germline V gene. The DNA for the CDR3 is TGTGCCAGCAGCTTGTATGATGAGCAGTTCTTC. Encoded protein: CASSLYDEQFF.

The chain couples TRBV30 to TRBJ1-4, with no clear D. Per the germline V gene, CDR1 is GTSNPN and CDR2 is SVGIG (reference sequence). V lost 2 bases and J lost 0, with 10 bases in between. The CDR3 contains 15 residues. The CDR3 protein is CAWSRVRTTNEKLFF. The CDR3 DNA reads as TGTGCCTGGAGTAGGGTACGGACAACTAATGAAAAACTGTTTTTT.

The chain combines TRBV5-1 with TRBJ2-7; TRBD1 might be the D (5 bases). The ends were cut back, 0 bases at V and 6 bases at J, with 28 bases in the middle. Germline loops: CDR1 SGHRS, CDR2 YFSETQ. The CDR3 extends over 19 amino acids. The CDR3 coding sequence is TGCGCCAGCAGCTTGGCCCGTTTGAGGAGCGCTGAATCAAGGGGCGAGCAGTACTTC. Amino acid sequence: CASSLARLRSAESRGEQYF.

This chain joins TRBV5-4 and TRBJ2-1; 13 nucleotides match TRBD2. The CDR3 extends over 15 amino acids. V was pared by 2 bases and J by 9 bases, with 5 bases of the junction left unmatched. The germline gives CDR1 SGHNT, CDR2 YYREEE (reference sequence). Here the CDR3 reads CASSLLAGGPGEQFF. In nucleotides, the CDR3 is TGTGCCAGCAGCTTACTAGCGGGAGGGCCGGGTGAGCAGTTCTTC. The entire variable domain, with the rest obtained from reference TRBV5-4 and TRBJ2-1, is as follows: ETGVTQSPTHLIKTRGQQVTLRCSSQSGHNTVSWYQQALGQGPQFIFQYYREEENGRGNFPPRFSGLQFPNYSSELNVNALELDDSALYLCASSLLAGGPGEQFFGPGTRLTVL.